The 16 T cell receptor beta chains listed next were all sequenced from one sample in a study of T cells in Graves' hyperthyroidism and ophthalmopathy. TCR beta CDR3 regions were amplified from RNA. The HTBI primer set was used in a first-round RT-PCR of the TCR CDR3. TCRdb used MiXCR to reprocess the multiplex PCR reads, holding one entry per CDR3 protein. This repertoire shows roughly 580,000 distinct CDR3 sequences, about 14% found once; its top ten account for 5.8%. The sequenced material came from blood. These receptors came from a woman aged 25 to 45 with Graves' hyperthyroidism that later progressed to Graves' ophthalmopathy.

The J gene is TRBJ1-2, the V gene TRBV5-8; D not certain. The CDR3 has 14 residues. Germline V CDR1 and CDR2: SGHTS, YDEGEE. The V end lost 2 bases, the J end lost 6 bases, and 14 bases lay between the germline ends. The CDR3 loop reads CASSLRPVVNGYTF. CDR3 bases: TGTGCCAGCAGCTTACGCCCCGTGGTAAATGGCTACACCTTC.

This clonotype was counted many times. The chain links TRBV12-5 to TRBJ2-5; 9 nucleotides match TRBD2. Germline V gives CDR1 LGHNT, CDR2 FRNRAP. V trimming: 5 bases; J trimming: 5 bases; junction bases outside the gene matches: 12. The CDR3 consists of 16 residues. DNA of the CDR3: TGTGCTAGTGGTGGGGGACGGGCGGCGGGGGGGGAGACCCAGTACTTC. Translation: CASGGGRAAGGETQYF.

This clonotype was seen repeatedly, ten times or more. This chain uses TRBV12-3 or TRBV12-4 with TRBJ2-1; D ambiguous. The CDR3 totals 13 residues. Trimming stripped 5 bases from V and 5 bases from J, with 10 bases between. This CDR3 is CASSPDTDNEQFF. CDR3 nucleotides: TGTGCCAGCAGTCCTGACACAGACAATGAGCAGTTCTTC.

This clonotype was observed many times. The rearrangement uses TRBV25-1 and TRBJ1-4; D possibly corresponds to TRBD1 (6 bases). This CDR3 is 16 amino acids long. Between the trimmed V and J ends, which lost 3 bases and 0 bases, there was a span of 11 bases. Germline loops: CDR1 MGHDK, CDR2 SYGVNS. Here the CDR3 reads CASSEARGTTNEKLFF. The CDR3 DNA follows: TGTGCCAGCAGTGAGGCCAGGGGTACAACTAATGAAAAACTGTTTTTT.

The chain recombines TRBV6-1 with TRBJ2-2; D uncertain. V dropped 2 bases and J dropped 3 bases, with 16 bases sitting between them. CDR1 and CDR2 from the germline V gene are MNHNS and SASEGT. The CDR3 length is 17 residues. The CDR3 nucleotides read TGTGCCAGCAGTGAATTCTACCCGGGCAGCTACACCGGGGAGCTGTTTTTT. Its translation: CASSEFYPGSYTGELFF.

This clonotype was detected many times. The gene calls are TRBV28 and TRBJ2-7; D is ambiguous. Between the trimmed V and J ends, which lost 4 bases and 2 bases, there was a span of 15 bases. CDR1 MDHEN and CDR2 SYDVKM come from the germline V gene. This CDR3 region has 15 residues. CDR3 sequence: CASSSQPGLTYEQYF. The DNA for the CDR3 is TGTGCCAGCAGTTCACAACCGGGTCTTACCTACGAGCAGTACTTC. Looking up the rest from reference TRBV28 and TRBJ2-7 gives the full variable domain: DVKVTQSSRYLVKRTGEKVFLECVQDMDHENMFWYRQDPGLGLRLIYFSYDVKMKEKGDIPEGYSVSREKKERFSLILESASTNQTSMYLCASSSQPGLTYEQYFGPGTRLTVT.

There are many counts of this clonotype. The chain couples TRBV12-3 or TRBV12-4 to TRBJ2-3, with 7 bases fitting TRBD1. CDR3 length equals 15 residues. Losses at the gene ends were 7 bases for V and 3 bases for J; bases not matched to a gene: 10. The CDR3 DNA sequence: TGTGCCAGCAAACTCACAGGGGTCGGTACAGATACGCAGTATTTT. Residues: CASKLTGVGTDTQYF.

CDR3 nucleotide sequence: TGTGCCAGCAGTACCATAGGACAGGGAGGGGCTGAAGCTTTCTTT. Protein sequence: CASSTIGQGGAEAFF. The rearrangement joins TRBV27 to TRBJ1-1, with 8 nucleotides matching TRBD1. V lost 5 bases to trimming and J lost 6 bases; unmatched junction nucleotides: 11. This CDR3 has 15 amino acids. Germline V gives CDR1 MNHEY, CDR2 SMNVEV (reference sequence).

The rearrangement joins TRBV7-8 to TRBJ1-2; unclear D gene. The CDR3 runs to 14 residues. From germline, CDR1 is SGHVS and CDR2 FQNEAQ. Trimming took off 3 bases at V and 0 bases at J, with 8 bases between the two ends. The CDR3 here is CASSLGITNYGYTF. CDR3 DNA sequence: TGTGCCAGCAGCTTGGGGATTACTAACTATGGCTACACCTTC.

The J gene is TRBJ2-1, the V gene TRBV4-1; 7 bases agree with TRBD2. This CDR3 is 15 amino acids long. With V trimmed by 3 bases and J by 2 bases, 4 bases remained unmatched. The germline V gene encodes CDR1 MGHRA and CDR2 YSYEKL. The CDR3 nucleotides read TGCGCCAGCAGCCAGGCTAGCGGAACCTACAATGAGCAGTTCTTC. It translates to CASSQASGTYNEQFF.

In its sample, this clonotype was seen many times. This chain connects TRBV20-1 to TRBJ1-5; 7 bases match TRBD1. This CDR3 has 13 amino acids. Looked up from germline, CDR1 is DFQATT and CDR2 is SNEGSKA (reference sequence). V trimming: 3 bases; J trimming: 5 bases; junction bases outside the gene matches: 4. The CDR3 nucleotides read TGCAGTGCTAGTCGGCAGGGGGATCAGCCCCAGCATTTT. It yields the protein CSASRQGDQPQHF.

The chain uses TRBV29-1 and TRBJ2-2, with 12 nucleotides matching TRBD2. CDR1 is SQVTM and CDR2 is ANQGSEA in the germline V gene. CDR3 length: 16 amino acids. J lost 4 bases, V lost 5 bases, and 8 bases had no gene match. CDR3 sequence reads: CSVTPSGRASTGELFF. CDR3 nucleotides: TGCAGCGTTACCCCTAGCGGGAGGGCCTCCACCGGGGAGCTGTTTTTT.

This clonotype was counted at least ten times. The chain carries TRBV28 and TRBJ2-7; 12 bases are shared with TRBD2. The CDR3 covers 16 residues. V lost 3 bases to trimming and J lost 2 bases; unmatched junction nucleotides: 5. CDR1 is MDHEN and CDR2 is SYDVKM in the germline V gene. DNA of the CDR3: TGTGCCAGCAGTTTCCGGACTAGCGGGACTACCTACGAGCAGTACTTC. Its protein product is CASSFRTSGTTYEQYF.

The genes are TRBV2 and TRBJ2-1, with 15 bases matching TRBD2. Germline values: CDR1 SNHLY, CDR2 FYNNEI. The CDR3 has 13 residues. The V and J ends lost 6 bases and 12 bases, in that order; junction bases with no gene match: 3. DNA of the CDR3: TGTGCCAGCAGCGAGGGACTAGCGGGAGGGCAGTTCTTC. Translation gives CASSEGLAGGQFF.

This clonotype has just a few counts. One base away lies a much larger clone, so this may be a sequencing read error. This chain connects TRBV7-6 to TRBJ2-2; TRBD2 matches 7 bases. This CDR3 region has 16 residues. The trim removed 1 base at V and 1 base at J, leaving 3 bases unmatched. The germline V gene has CDR1 SGHVS and CDR2 FNYEAQ. For the CDR3, the DNA is TGTGCCAGCAGCTTAGAGGCTAGCGGGAACACCGGGGAGCTGTTTTTT. Its protein is CASSLEASGNTGELFF.

The table lists this clonotype with many counts. V gene TRBV28 combines with J gene TRBJ2-5, with 8 bases aligning to TRBD1. Germline CDR1 reads MDHEN; CDR2 reads SYDVKM. This CDR3 comprises 17 residues. Unmatched junction bases numbered 21, after V lost 11 bases and J lost 4 bases. The CDR3 loop reads CACGGERGQGSPETQYF. For the CDR3, the DNA is TGTGCCTGCGGCGGGGAAAGAGGACAGGGATCCCCAGAGACCCAGTACTTC.